This passage covers 9 T cell receptor beta chains from one sample sequenced in a study of cytomegalovirus exposure and HLA in healthy donors. PCR was performed using 60 Vbeta and 13 Jbeta primers. Sequencing used immunoSEQ multiplex PCR; TCRdb keeps in-frame clones, though not all of them. The data show about 110,000 clones, about four fifths seen once. The sample was PBMCs. Receptor source: a man aged 25-45 years in good health and CMV-seropositive.

V usage is TRBV5-6 and J usage is TRBJ2-1, with 7 positions matching TRBD1. The CDR3 sequence is 13 residues long. Germline CDR1 reads SGHDT; CDR2 reads YYEEEE. V shed 3 bases and J 8 bases; nucleotides not matched to a gene: 5. The chain's CDR3 is CASSSRQGYEQFF. The CDR3 nucleotides are TGTGCCAGCAGCTCAAGACAGGGTTATGAGCAGTTCTTC.

The chain joins TRBV7-6 to TRBJ2-5; no firm D call. The CDR3 runs 11 residues. Germline loops: CDR1 SGHVS, CDR2 FNYEAQ. Trimming removed 6 bases from V and 5 bases from J, with 7 bases in between. In nucleotides, the CDR3 is TGTGCCAGCAGGTCTTTCGAGACCCAGTACTTC. Translation gives CASRSFETQYF. The whole variable domain, remainder taken from reference TRBV7-6 and TRBJ2-5, is GAGVSQSPRYKVTKRGQDVALRCDPISGHVSLYWYRQALGQGPEFLTYFNYEAQQDKSGLPNDRFSAERPEGSISTLTIQRTEQRDSAMYRCASRSFETQYFGPGTRLLVL.

The chain couples TRBV5-1 to TRBJ2-5, with TRBD2 matching 7 bases. This CDR3 is 14 amino acids long. V gave up 3 bases and J gave up 4 bases; unmatched junction bases: 6. CDR1 SGHRS and CDR2 YFSETQ come from the germline V gene. The CDR3 region is CASSWGGDGETQYF. The DNA of the CDR3 is TGCGCCAGCAGCTGGGGGGGTGACGGAGAGACCCAGTACTTC.

The V gene is TRBV4-1, the J gene TRBJ2-7; 9 bases match TRBD2. CDR3 length equals 15 residues. With V trimmed by 1 base and J by 7 bases, 8 bases remained unmatched. Per germline, CDR1 MGHRA and CDR2 YSYEKL. CDR3 DNA sequence: TGCGCCAGCAGCCAAGTGGCCACTAGCGGGCGAGAGCAGTACTTC. This gives the protein CASSQVATSGREQYF.

The chain carries TRBV6-6 and TRBJ1-5, with D possibly matching TRBD1 (6 bases). The V gene's germline CDR1 is MNHNY and CDR2 SVGAGI (reference sequence). The CDR3 is made up of 13 amino acids. V was cut by 9 bases and J by 1 base, with 10 bases left in between. The DNA of the CDR3 is TGTGCCAGTGGTGGGGGCAGCAATCAGCCCCAGCATTTT. This codes for CASGGGSNQPQHF.

J is TRBJ2-2 and V is TRBV7-9; 9 nucleotides match TRBD1. In germline, CDR1 is SEHNR, CDR2 FQNEAQ (reference sequence). The CDR3 runs to 15 residues. CDR3 loop: CSYHPGQGRTGELFF. Written as DNA, the CDR3 is TGTTCCTACCACCCCGGACAGGGGAGAACCGGGGAGCTGTTTTTT.

This chain joins TRBV18 and TRBJ2-7, with a weak D call TRBD1 (6 bases). The CDR3 has 16 amino acids. The germline V gene encodes CDR1 KGHSH and CDR2 LQKENI. Trimming removed 2 bases from V and 0 bases from J, with 14 bases in between. Here the CDR3 DNA reads TGTGCCAGCTCACCAACAGGGCAGGCAAGCTCCTACGAGCAGTACTTC. It specifies CASSPTGQASSYEQYF.

J is TRBJ1-5 and V is TRBV4-1, with 7 bases that match TRBD1. Germline V gene data show CDR1 as MGHRA and CDR2 as YSYEKL. The CDR3 sequence is 19 residues long. The ends lost 1 base at V and 5 bases at J; junction bases unmatched: 17. The CDR3: CASSQVLSGPRQGHQPQHF. CDR3 coding DNA: TGCGCCAGCAGCCAAGTTCTTTCCGGCCCGAGACAGGGTCATCAGCCCCAGCATTTT.

This clone showed up just once. The rearrangement uses TRBV18 and TRBJ2-5; 8 nucleotides align to TRBD1. The CDR3 extends over 14 amino acids. V dropped 3 bases and J dropped 4; count of bases not matched to a gene: 4. Germline V CDR1 and CDR2: KGHSH, LQKENI. The CDR3 bases are TGTGCCAGCTCACCGGGACAGGTCTTAGAGACCCAGTACTTC. As protein: CASSPGQVLETQYF.